The rows below give T cell receptor beta chains drawn from one sample of a study of neoadjuvant anti-PD-1 for oral cavity cancer. Sequencing was performed with immunoSEQ multiplex PCR; in TCRdb, only in-frame clones are kept and a portion is missing. This sample yields about 8,500 clones, of which more than 60% are seen a single time; 4% to 5% belongs to the top ten. The sample consisted of PBMCs, taken after nivolumab (anti-PD-1) treatment. These receptors all stem from a person aged 35-79 years with oral cavity squamous cell carcinoma. Both conserved end residues are trimmed from each CDR3. The D gene is left open where the match is weak. Size values are once, few and many counts, or a class for expanded clones, and some rows have none.

size: .
V: TRBV25-1
J: TRBJ2-2
D: TRBD1
CDR3: ASSEEYDRVNTGELF

size: once
V: TRBV5-4
J: TRBJ2-7
D: .
CDR3: ASSPRGGSSGEQY

size: .
V: TRBV27
J: TRBJ1-4
D: .
CDR3: ASSPSRTRSEKLF

size: .
V: TRBV6-5
J: TRBJ2-1
D: TRBD1
CDR3: ASSYRQGARGNEQF

size: .
V: TRBV18
J: TRBJ2-2
D: TRBD1
CDR3: ASSPGTDNTGELF

size: few
V: TRBV14
J: TRBJ2-2
D: .
CDR3: ASSQAILTGELF

size: .
V: TRBV6-5
J: TRBJ1-1
D: .
CDR3: ASSLFGGGTEAF

size: .
V: TRBV4-1
J: TRBJ1-3
D: .
CDR3: ASSQEAAISGNTIY

size: few
V: TRBV7-9
J: TRBJ1-1
D: .
CDR3: ASSDVQGNTEAF

size: .
V: TRBV10-3
J: TRBJ1-1
D: .
CDR3: AISEIRGRNTEAF

size: .
V: TRBV7-9
J: TRBJ2-1
D: .
CDR3: ASSFTMAGSYNEQF

size: .
V: TRBV27
J: TRBJ2-3
D: TRBD1
CDR3: ASSFRQGFTDTQY

size: .
V: TRBV30
J: TRBJ1-1
D: .
CDR3: AWDLRRLANTEAF

size: few
V: TRBV6-1
J: TRBJ2-2
D: .
CDR3: ASRAPRDSGELF

size: .
V: TRBV7-8
J: TRBJ2-3
D: .
CDR3: ASSPGLRGTDTQY

size: once
V: TRBV19
J: TRBJ1-2
D: .
CDR3: ASRTRQPGARGYT